The subject of this entry is one TCR beta chain. This specimen belongs to a study of blood T cell repertoires in COVID-19. Turning to the study itself: The samples span acute and convalescent COVID-19 from the United States, Italy and Spain.

The CDR3 runs 17 residues. The germline gives CDR1 SGHTA, CDR2 FQGNSA. Germline trimming cut 1 base from V and 3 bases from J; bases unmatched to any gene: 11. Assay used: immunoSEQ multiplex PCR; TCRdb lists only in-frame clones, some missing. The sample carries roughly 60,000 clones, approximately 78% recorded once. The chain employs TRBV7-2 and TRBJ1-1, with 7 bases identical to TRBD1. The sequencing sample was made of peripheral blood. This sequence was found in a man older than 75 with acute or convalescent COVID-19. The CDR3 protein is CASSLVGPQTGDTEAFF. The CDR3 DNA follows: TGTGCCAGCAGCTTAGTCGGTCCCCAAACAGGGGACACTGAAGCTTTCTTT.